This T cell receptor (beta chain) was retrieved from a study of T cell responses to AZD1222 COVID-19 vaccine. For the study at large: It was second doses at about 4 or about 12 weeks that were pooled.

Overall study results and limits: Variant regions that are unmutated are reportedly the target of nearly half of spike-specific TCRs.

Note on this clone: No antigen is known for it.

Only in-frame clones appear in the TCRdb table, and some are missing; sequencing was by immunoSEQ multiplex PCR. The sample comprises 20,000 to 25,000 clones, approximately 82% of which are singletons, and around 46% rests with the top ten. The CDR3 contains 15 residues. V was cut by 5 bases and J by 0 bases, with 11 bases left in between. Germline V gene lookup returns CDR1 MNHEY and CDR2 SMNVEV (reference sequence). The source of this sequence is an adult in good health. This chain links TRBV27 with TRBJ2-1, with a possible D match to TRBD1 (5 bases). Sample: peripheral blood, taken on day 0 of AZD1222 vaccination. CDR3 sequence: CASSERQSSYNEQFF. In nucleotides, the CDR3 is TGTGCCAGCAGTGAAAGACAGTCCTCCTACAATGAGCAGTTCTTC.